This T cell receptor (beta chain) was retrieved from a study of metastatic and nonmetastatic thyroid tumors. Study background: Repertoire comparison spanned blood and tumor or nodule tissue of malignant and benign thyroid patients. The study, taken as a whole, reports: In both blood and tumor samples, TCR beta diversity was reported significantly higher for malignant than benign nodules.

The CDR3 length is 16 residues. CDR1 is DFQATT, CDR2 SNEGSKA, per germline (reference sequence). The J segment lost 3 bases and the V segment lost 4 bases, leaving 15 bases of the junction unmatched. Note on this clone: What it recognizes is unknown.

Authors' data handling: CDR3 was compared across clinicopathological groups, and the resulting differences were used to build a distant-metastasis classifier for papillary thyroid cancer. TCRdb re-called clones via MiXCR from the PCR reads. TCRdb assigned the V and J calls; the authors' analysis was not used. This table holds 35,000 to 40,000 clones, roughly 28% found once. No patient received treatment before thyroid surgery. The rearrangement links TRBV20-1 to TRBJ2-7; 7 bases map to TRBD2. This TCR was sampled from a male donor with papillary thyroid cancer or a benign thyroid nodule (not recorded which). Some clones in this sample may be carry-over from other donors' samples. Sequencing input: blood. Here the CDR3 reads CSAIGADPGTNYEQYF. Here the CDR3 DNA reads TGCAGTGCTATAGGCGCCGATCCTGGGACTAACTACGAGCAGTACTTC.